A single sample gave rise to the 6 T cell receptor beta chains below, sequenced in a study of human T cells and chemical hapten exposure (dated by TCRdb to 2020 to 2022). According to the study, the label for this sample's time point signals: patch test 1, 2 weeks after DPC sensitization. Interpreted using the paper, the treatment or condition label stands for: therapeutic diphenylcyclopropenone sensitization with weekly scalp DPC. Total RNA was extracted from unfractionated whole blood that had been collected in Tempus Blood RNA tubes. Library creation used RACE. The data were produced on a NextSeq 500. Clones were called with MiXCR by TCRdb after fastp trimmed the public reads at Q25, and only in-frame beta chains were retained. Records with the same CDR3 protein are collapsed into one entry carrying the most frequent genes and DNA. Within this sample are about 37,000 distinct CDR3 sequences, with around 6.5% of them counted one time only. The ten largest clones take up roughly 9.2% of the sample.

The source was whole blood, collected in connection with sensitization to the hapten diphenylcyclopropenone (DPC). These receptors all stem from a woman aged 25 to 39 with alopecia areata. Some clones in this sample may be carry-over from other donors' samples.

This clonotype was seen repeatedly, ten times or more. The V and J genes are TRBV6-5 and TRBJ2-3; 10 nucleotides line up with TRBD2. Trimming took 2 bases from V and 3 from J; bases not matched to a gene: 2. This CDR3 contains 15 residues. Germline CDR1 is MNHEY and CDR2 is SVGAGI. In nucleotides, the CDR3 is TGTGCCAGCAGTTACCTAGCGGGGGCTACAGATACGCAGTATTTT. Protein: CASSYLAGATDTQYF.

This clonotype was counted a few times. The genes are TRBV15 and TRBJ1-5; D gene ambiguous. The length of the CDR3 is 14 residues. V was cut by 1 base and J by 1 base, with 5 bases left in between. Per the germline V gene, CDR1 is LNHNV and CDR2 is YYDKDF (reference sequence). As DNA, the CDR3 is TGTGCCACCAGCAGAGGGGTCAGCAATCAGCCCCAGCATTTT. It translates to CATSRGVSNQPQHF.

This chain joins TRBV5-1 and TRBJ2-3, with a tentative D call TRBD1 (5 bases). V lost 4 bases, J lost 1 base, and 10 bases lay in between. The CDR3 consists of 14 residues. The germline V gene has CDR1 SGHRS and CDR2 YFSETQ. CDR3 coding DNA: TGCGCCAGCAGCAAGGACATTGGCACAGATACGCAGTATTTT. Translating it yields CASSKDIGTDTQYF. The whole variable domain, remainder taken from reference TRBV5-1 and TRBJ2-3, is KAGVTQTPRYLIKTRGQQVTLSCSPISGHRSVSWYQQTPGQGLQFLFEYFSETQRNKGNFPGRFSGRQFSNSRSEMNVSTLELGDSALYLCASSKDIGTDTQYFGPGTRLTVL.

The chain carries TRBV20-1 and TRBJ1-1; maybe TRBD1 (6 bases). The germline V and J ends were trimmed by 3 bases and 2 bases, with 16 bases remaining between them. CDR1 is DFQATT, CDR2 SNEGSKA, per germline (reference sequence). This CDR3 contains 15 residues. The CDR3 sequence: CSASGQKLINTEAFF. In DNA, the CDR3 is TGCAGTGCTAGTGGACAGAAACTAATCAACACTGAAGCTTTCTTT.

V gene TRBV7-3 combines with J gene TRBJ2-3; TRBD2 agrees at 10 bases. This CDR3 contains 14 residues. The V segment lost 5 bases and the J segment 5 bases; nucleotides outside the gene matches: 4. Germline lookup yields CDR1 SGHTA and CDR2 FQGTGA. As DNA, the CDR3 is TGTGCCAGCAGCCGTAGCGGGGGGTTAGATACGCAGTATTTT. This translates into CASSRSGGLDTQYF.

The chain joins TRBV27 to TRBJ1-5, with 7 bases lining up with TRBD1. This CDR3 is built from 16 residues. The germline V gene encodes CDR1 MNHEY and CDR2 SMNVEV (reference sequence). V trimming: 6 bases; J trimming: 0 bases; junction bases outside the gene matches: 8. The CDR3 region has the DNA TGTGCCAGCAGAAAGACAGGGACTTATAGCAATCAGCCCCAGCATTTT. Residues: CASRKTGTYSNQPQHF.